The 27 T cell receptor beta chains reported below all come from one sample, sequenced in a study of post-analysis software for immune sequencing data. Study-wide results and limits: There were a few TRBV segments more frequent in patients than controls, and TRBV5-6, TRBV5-1 and TRBV20-1 were among them.

Tagging with unique molecular identifiers was a feature of the TCR beta cDNA libraries. In TCRdb, the PCR reads were re-called with MiXCR into one record per CDR3 protein. The sample lists 700,000 to 800,000 distinct CDR3 sequences, roughly 27% occurring once. Their antigens are not known. Material: blood. The receptors here all came from a girl between 5 and 17 years old with multiple sclerosis.

V gene TRBV5-1 combines with J gene TRBJ1-1, with D possibly TRBD1 on 5 matching bases. The CDR3 is made up of 16 amino acids. Trimming left V 4 bases short and J 1 base short, with 17 bases between. Looked up from germline, CDR1 is SGHRS and CDR2 is YFSETQ. CDR3 residues: CASSPLTSGPNTEAFF. The CDR3 nucleotides are TGCGCCAGCAGCCCCCTTACCTCGGGGCCGAACACTGAAGCTTTCTTT.

The chain links TRBV24-1 to TRBJ2-3; weak D call: TRBD2 (6 bases). With 8 bases removed from V and 3 bases from J, the gap between germline ends came to 17 bases. This CDR3 is built from 15 residues. Per the germline V gene, CDR1 is KGHDR and CDR2 is SFDVKD. CDR3 in amino acids: CATKNSGYQTDTQYF. DNA of the CDR3: TGTGCCACCAAGAATAGCGGATACCAAACAGATACGCAGTATTTT.

The chain carries TRBV20-1 and TRBJ2-3; D ambiguous. The V and J ends lost 7 bases and 0 bases respectively, with 14 bases between them. The CDR3 is 14 amino acids. The germline V gene encodes CDR1 DFQATT and CDR2 SNEGSKA (reference sequence). The chain's CDR3 is CSVPRGPSTDTQYF. CDR3 DNA sequence: TGCAGTGTTCCCCGCGGCCCCAGCACAGATACGCAGTATTTT.

The V and J genes are TRBV7-2 and TRBJ1-1, with no clear D. The CDR3 runs 14 residues. The germline V and J ends were trimmed by 2 bases and 5 bases, with 12 bases remaining between them. Germline loops: CDR1 SGHTA, CDR2 FQGNSA. The CDR3 is CASSLLEGSTEAFF. CDR3 nucleotide sequence: TGTGCCAGCAGCTTATTGGAGGGTTCAACTGAAGCTTTCTTT.

This rearrangement joins TRBV4-3 to TRBJ2-1, with 8 nucleotides matching TRBD2. Germline loops: CDR1 LGHNA, CDR2 YSLEER. The length of the CDR3 is 16 residues. J was trimmed by 4 bases and V by 3 bases; bases with no gene match: 8. CDR3 sequence reads: CASSQGRAGAYNEQFF. The CDR3 DNA reads TGCGCCAGCAGCCAGGGACGAGCGGGGGCTTACAATGAGCAGTTCTTC.

The V call is TRBV4-1, the J call TRBJ1-6; D remains unclear. Germline V gives CDR1 MGHRA, CDR2 YSYEKL. The CDR3 covers 15 residues. Trimming removed 0 bases from V and 16 bases from J, with 19 bases in between. In DNA form, the CDR3 reads TGCGCCAGCAGCCAAGAGCGGACCACGGGTGGGAGTCTCCACTTT. This codes for CASSQERTTGGSLHF.

This clonotype has a handful of counts. V gene TRBV19 combines with J gene TRBJ2-7; the D gene is possibly TRBD2 (5 bases). CDR3 length: 11 residues. Germline V gene lookup returns CDR1 LNHDA and CDR2 SQIVND (reference sequence). The V end lost 10 bases, the J end lost 7 bases, and 14 bases lay between the germline ends. CDR3 sequence reads: CATTRHGEQYF. In nucleotides, the CDR3 is TGTGCCACAACTAGACACGGAGAGCAGTACTTC. Complete variable domain (other parts from reference TRBV19 and TRBJ2-7): DGGITQSPKYLFRKEGQNVTLSCEQNLNHDAMYWYRQDPGQGLRLIYYSQIVNDFQKGDIAEGYSVSREKKESFPLTVTSAQKNPTAFYLCATTRHGEQYFGPGTRLTVT.

The V and J genes are TRBV20-1 and TRBJ2-3; 10 bases are a match to TRBD2. CDR1 and CDR2 (germline): DFQATT, SNEGSKA (reference sequence). The V segment lost 1 base and the J segment 5 bases; nucleotides outside the gene matches: 6. The CDR3 length is 15 residues. The CDR3 DNA is TGCAGTGCTAGAGTACCTCTAGCGGGGGTAGATACGCAGTATTTT. It translates to CSARVPLAGVDTQYF.

Only a few counts were recorded for this clonotype. The chain uses TRBV6-1 and TRBJ1-5, with D perhaps matching TRBD1 (5 bases). The CDR3 has 17 residues. Trimming removed 4 bases from V and 0 bases from J, with 16 bases in between. Germline CDR1 is MNHNS and CDR2 is SASEGT. The chain's CDR3 is CASSGVAGGYSNQPQHF. DNA of the CDR3: TGTGCCAGCAGTGGTGTGGCGGGGGGTTATAGCAATCAGCCCCAGCATTTT.

The chain is built from TRBV7-9 and TRBJ1-1; D not resolved. The length of the CDR3 is 15 residues. Germline V gene sequence: CDR1 SEHNR, CDR2 FQNEAQ (reference sequence). Deletions cut 5 bases from V and 5 bases from J, with 18 bases between. The DNA for the CDR3 is TGTGCCAGCAGCGTACCGGGCCCCCCGGAAACTGAAGCTTTCTTT. It encodes CASSVPGPPETEAFF.

By sample share, this clonotype is medium-sized (0.01 to 0.1%). J is TRBJ2-3 and V is TRBV20-1, with D perhaps TRBD2 (6 bases). With 6 bases removed from V and 0 bases from J, the gap between germline ends came to 16 bases. CDR3 length: 15 amino acids. Germline values: CDR1 DFQATT, CDR2 SNEGSKA (reference sequence). CDR3 amino acids: CSAGLAGFSTDTQYF. For the CDR3, the DNA is TGCAGTGCGGGACTGGCGGGATTTAGCACAGATACGCAGTATTTT.

In the case of this clonotype: Given a much more abundant clone one base away, this may be a read error. This sequence joins TRBV6-5 and TRBJ2-7, with TRBD2 as a possible D gene (7 bases). The CDR3 is made up of 14 amino acids. Germline assignment: CDR1 MNHEY and CDR2 SVGAGI. Trimming cost V 2 bases and J 3 bases, with 11 bases left between them. The CDR3 sequence: CASSYGGGCYEQYF. Written as DNA, the CDR3 is TGTGCCAGCAGTTACGGCGGGGGCTGCTACGAGCAGTACTTC.

V usage is TRBV7-9 and J usage is TRBJ2-1, with TRBD1 matching over 10 bases. Germline CDR1 reads SEHNR; CDR2 reads FQNEAQ (reference sequence). This CDR3 is 16 amino acids long. Losses at the gene ends were 5 bases for V and 0 bases for J; bases not matched to a gene: 4. Here the CDR3 DNA reads TGTGCCAGCAGCGGGAGGACAGGGGGCTCCTACAATGAGCAGTTCTTC. Protein: CASSGRTGGSYNEQFF. The full variable domain, in which reference TRBV7-9 and TRBJ2-1 provide the parts outside the CDR3, is DTGVSQNPRHKITKRGQNVTFRCDPISEHNRLYWYRQTLGQGPEFLTYFQNEAQLEKSRLLSDRFSAERPKGSFSTLEIQRTEQGDSAMYLCASSGRTGGSYNEQFFGPGTRLTVL.

This clonotype was seen many times. The chain has TRBV7-2 and TRBJ2-3, with 7 bases fitting TRBD2. This CDR3 region has 15 residues. Germline V gives CDR1 SGHTA, CDR2 FQGNSA. V gave up 1 base and J gave up 5 bases; unmatched junction bases: 6. The CDR3 region has the DNA TGTGCCAGCAGCTTAGATCCGGGAGGAGGAGATACGCAGTATTTT. Residues: CASSLDPGGGDTQYF.

This rearrangement joins TRBV5-1 to TRBJ2-3; no firm D call. With 2 bases removed from V and 0 bases from J, the gap between germline ends came to 13 bases. CDR3 length: 16 residues. The germline gives CDR1 SGHRS, CDR2 YFSETQ. CDR3 nucleotide sequence: TGCGCCAGCAGCTTAACGTATAAGACTAGCACAGATACGCAGTATTTT. This codes for CASSLTYKTSTDTQYF.

This clonotype was recorded a few times. The chain recombines TRBV5-1 with TRBJ1-1, with TRBD1 as a possible D gene (5 bases). The CDR3 is 16 residues long. The V end was cut by 0 bases, the J end by 0 bases, with 12 bases between. Germline CDR1 SGHRS, CDR2 YFSETQ. CDR3 protein: CASSLDRGGVNTEAFF. In DNA, the CDR3 is TGCGCCAGCAGCTTGGATCGTGGGGGGGTGAACACTGAAGCTTTCTTT.

V and J are TRBV6-2 or TRBV6-3 and TRBJ2-1, with D unresolved. V lost 10 bases and J 5 bases, leaving 9 bases between the germline ends. Germline loops: CDR1 MNHEY, CDR2 SVGEGT. The CDR3 length is 11 residues. CDR3 in amino acids: CATWADNEQFF. CDR3 bases: TGTGCCACCTGGGCTGACAATGAGCAGTTCTTC.

This clonotype has only a few counts. This chain connects TRBV28 to TRBJ2-7; D perhaps matches TRBD1 (6 bases). The germline V and J ends were trimmed by 6 bases and 7 bases, with 22 bases remaining between them. The CDR3 runs 15 residues. CDR1 is MDHEN, CDR2 SYDVKM, per germline. The DNA for the CDR3 is TGTGCCAGCAGCCACGGACAGTTACCCTTGTGGGAGCAGTACTTC. It encodes CASSHGQLPLWEQYF.

The chain has TRBV5-1 and TRBJ1-1; tentative D call: TRBD1 (5 bases). Germline V gene lookup returns CDR1 SGHRS and CDR2 YFSETQ. V was clipped by 3 bases and J by 7 bases, with 13 bases between them. The CDR3 sequence is 13 residues long. CDR3 nucleotides: TGCGCCAGCAGCTCTCCCGGGACCGGTGAAGCTTTCTTT. It codes for CASSSPGTGEAFF.

CDR3: CAISEFGVENEQYF. The CDR3 DNA is TGTGCCATCAGTGAGTTTGGGGTCGAGAACGAGCAGTACTTC. The chain recombines TRBV10-3 with TRBJ2-7, with D unresolved. CDR3 length: 14 residues. The ends were cut back, 1 base at V and 5 bases at J, with 12 bases in the middle. The germline gives CDR1 ENHRY, CDR2 SYGVKD.

The chain is built from TRBV7-3 and TRBJ2-1, with TRBD1 matching 8 bases. Germline V gene data show CDR1 as SGHTA and CDR2 as FQGTGA. The V gene end was trimmed by 5 bases and the J gene end by 6 bases; junction bases not matched to a gene: 12. The CDR3 extends over 16 amino acids. In nucleotides, the CDR3 is TGTGCCAGCAGCCCAATACGGGACAGGAAATTCAATGAGCAGTTCTTC. It translates to CASSPIRDRKFNEQFF. The full variable domain, its missing parts supplied by reference TRBV7-3 and TRBJ2-1, is GAGVSQTPSNKVTEKGKYVELRCDPISGHTALYWYRQSLGQGPEFLIYFQGTGAADDSGLPNDRFFAVRPEGSVSTLKIQRTERGDSAVYLCASSPIRDRKFNEQFFGPGTRLTVL.

The genes are TRBV3-1 and TRBJ1-5; unclear D gene. The germline V gene encodes CDR1 LGHDT and CDR2 YNNKEL (reference sequence). The ends were cut back, 1 base at V and 5 bases at J, with 9 bases in the middle. The CDR3 has 14 amino acids. CDR3 sequence reads: CASSQVPRDQPQHF. The CDR3 DNA reads TGTGCCAGCAGCCAAGTTCCCAGAGATCAGCCCCAGCATTTT.

The V and J genes are TRBV19 and TRBJ2-1, with D unclear. The CDR3 is 15 amino acids. Trimming shortened V by 3 bases and J by 4 bases, and 13 bases separated the two germline ends. Per germline, CDR1 LNHDA and CDR2 SQIVND (reference sequence). The CDR3: CASSIEETEYNEQFF. As DNA, the CDR3 is TGTGCCAGTAGTATCGAGGAGACGGAGTACAATGAGCAGTTCTTC.

The table lists this clonotype with a few counts. This chain links TRBV12-3 or TRBV12-4 with TRBJ2-3; D is perhaps TRBD1 (6 bases). Trimming removed 6 bases at V and 4 bases at J, with 14 bases between. This CDR3 has 14 amino acids. This CDR3 reads CASSPRTEPDTQYF. Here the CDR3 DNA reads TGTGCCAGCAGCCCCAGGACAGAACCAGATACGCAGTATTTT.

Ten or more counts support this clonotype. The chain couples TRBV10-3 to TRBJ2-1; 10 positions match TRBD2. CDR1 is ENHRY, CDR2 SYGVKD, per germline. CDR3 length: 13 residues. After removal of 6 bases from V and 9 bases from J, the junction contained 5 bases not matched to a gene. CDR3 sequence: CAIRASGRSEQFF. DNA for the CDR3: TGTGCCATCAGGGCTAGCGGGAGATCTGAGCAGTTCTTC.

For this clonotype: At one end the junction does not follow the germline gene, possibly because of a read error. CDR3 amino acids: CAGSQDGRESDEQFF. The CDR3 region has the DNA TGCGCCGGCAGCCAAGACGGCAGGGAGTCCGATGAGCAGTTCTTC. The V call is TRBV4-3, the J call TRBJ2-1; D might be TRBD1 or TRBD2, each matching 5 bases. The CDR3 has 15 amino acids. The germline gives CDR1 LGHNA, CDR2 YSLEER.

This clonotype was observed a single time. In DNA, the CDR3 is TGTGCCAGCAGCGTTACCACAGGGTTGGCTGAAGCTTTCTTT. This sequence encodes CASSVTTGLAEAFF. This sequence joins TRBV5-5 and TRBJ1-1; D might be TRBD1 (6 bases). Germline CDR1 SGHKS, CDR2 YYEKEE (reference sequence). This CDR3 spans 14 amino acids. Trimming stripped 4 bases from V and 6 bases from J, with 16 bases between.